This entry lists 10 T cell receptor beta chains sequenced from one sample in a study of T cell responses to AZD1222 COVID-19 vaccine. Clones were sequenced by immunoSEQ multiplex PCR, and TCRdb holds only the in-frame ones, with some missing. This sample carries roughly 140,000 clones, approximately 90% of them seen once, and the ten largest clones take about 1.7%. The specimen was peripheral blood, collected on day 0 of AZD1222 vaccination. These TCRs come from an adult in good health.

There are a few counts of this clone. The V gene is TRBV5-1, the J gene TRBJ2-7; D unresolved. Germline lookup yields CDR1 SGHRS and CDR2 YFSETQ. The CDR3 is 14 residues long. Trimming took off 2 bases at V and 4 bases at J, with 13 bases between the two ends. The CDR3 spells CASSLGQEPYEQYF. The CDR3 DNA is TGCGCCAGCAGCTTAGGCCAGGAACCTTACGAGCAGTACTTC. Variable domain in full (rest from reference TRBV5-1 and TRBJ2-7): KAGVTQTPRYLIKTRGQQVTLSCSPISGHRSVSWYQQTPGQGLQFLFEYFSETQRNKGNFPGRFSGRQFSNSRSEMNVSTLELGDSALYLCASSLGQEPYEQYFGPGTRLTVT.

The chain links TRBV10-3 to TRBJ2-1; D is tentatively TRBD1 or TRBD2 (5 bases each). The CDR3 sequence is 14 residues long. Germline CDR1 and CDR2: ENHRY and SYGVKD. The V end lost 7 bases, the J end lost 8 bases, and 18 bases lay between the germline ends. For the CDR3, the DNA is TGTGCCATCACCGATAATTCAAGAGGGGATGAGCAGTTCTTC. This gives the protein CAITDNSRGDEQFF.

The chain employs TRBV28 and TRBJ1-6, with no clear D. V dropped 1 base and J dropped 0 bases, with 10 bases sitting between them. CDR1 and CDR2 (germline): MDHEN, SYDVKM. This CDR3 is 17 amino acids long. The CDR3 DNA sequence: TGTGCCAGCAGTTTATACAGCCGAAGCTCCTATAATTCACCCCTCCACTTT. Amino acid sequence: CASSLYSRSSYNSPLHF.

V is TRBV7-9 and J is TRBJ2-1; 10 bases fit TRBD2. The junction had 1 base not matched to a gene; V was cut back by 2 bases and J by 6 bases. The germline CDR1 and CDR2 sequences are SEHNR and FQNEAQ (reference sequence). This CDR3 has 14 residues. DNA of the CDR3: TGTGCCAGCAGCTTACTAGCGGGAGTCAATGAGCAGTTCTTC. It is translated as CASSLLAGVNEQFF.

The chain joins TRBV19 to TRBJ1-2; a possible D gene is TRBD1 (6 bases). Germline V gives CDR1 LNHDA, CDR2 SQIVND (reference sequence). This CDR3 comprises 14 residues. The V gene lost 5 bases and the J gene lost 2 bases, with 12 bases spanning the gap. CDR3 DNA sequence: TGTGCCAGTAGTCCGGACAGAGAAAACTATGGCTACACCTTC. This sequence encodes CASSPDRENYGYTF.

The J gene is TRBJ1-6, the V gene TRBV7-2, with TRBD1 matching 9 bases. In germline, CDR1 is SGHTA, CDR2 FQGNSA. The CDR3 consists of 15 residues. Trimming at V came to 4 bases and at J to 4 bases, leaving 2 bases not matched to a gene. CDR3: CASSYDRGYNSPLHF. The DNA of the CDR3 is TGTGCCAGCAGCTACGACAGGGGGTATAATTCACCCCTCCACTTT. The complete variable domain, with remaining parts taken from reference TRBV7-2 and TRBJ1-6, reads GAGVSQSPSNKVTEKGKDVELRCDPISGHTALYWYRQSLGQGLEFLIYFQGNSAPDKSGLPSDRFSAERTGGSVSTLTIQRTQQEDSAVYLCASSYDRGYNSPLHFGNGTRLTVT.

V and J are TRBV5-1 and TRBJ2-1, with 11 positions matching TRBD1. CDR3 length: 15 residues. The ends lost 4 bases at V and 10 bases at J; junction bases unmatched: 10. Germline CDR1 reads SGHRS; CDR2 reads YFSETQ. The CDR3 nucleotides are TGCGCCAGCAGCCCAGGGACAGGGGGGACAATAGAGCAGTTCTTC. Its translation is CASSPGTGGTIEQFF. The variable domain in full, with the rest retrieved from reference TRBV5-1 and TRBJ2-1, is KAGVTQTPRYLIKTRGQQVTLSCSPISGHRSVSWYQQTPGQGLQFLFEYFSETQRNKGNFPGRFSGRQFSNSRSEMNVSTLELGDSALYLCASSPGTGGTIEQFFGPGTRLTVL.

The rearrangement uses TRBV7-3 and TRBJ1-1; D is unresolved. Germline V gives CDR1 SGHTA, CDR2 FQGTGA. The CDR3 runs to 13 residues. Trimming took 0 bases from V and 1 from J, leaving 3 bases between them. The CDR3 loop reads CASSLTSNTEAFF. CDR3 bases: TGTGCCAGCAGCTTAACATCGAACACTGAAGCTTTCTTT. Using reference TRBV7-3 and TRBJ1-1 for the parts outside the CDR3, the full variable domain is GAGVSQTPSNKVTEKGKYVELRCDPISGHTALYWYRQSLGQGPEFLIYFQGTGAADDSGLPNDRFFAVRPEGSVSTLKIQRTERGDSAVYLCASSLTSNTEAFFGQGTRLTVV.

The gene calls are TRBV19 and TRBJ2-2; TRBD2 aligns across 9 bases. The CDR3 consists of 16 residues. Trimming at V came to 1 base and at J to 6 bases, leaving 6 bases not matched to a gene. The V gene's germline CDR1 is LNHDA and CDR2 SQIVND (reference sequence). CDR3 nucleotides: TGTGCCAGTAGTATAGTGGGGACTAGCTTGGCCGGGGAGCTGTTTTTT. This gives the protein CASSIVGTSLAGELFF.

The chain is built from TRBV29-1 and TRBJ2-5, with 14 bases that match TRBD2. The CDR3 is made up of 18 amino acids. V shed 4 bases and J 7 bases; nucleotides not matched to a gene: 17. Germline V lookup: CDR1 SQVTM, CDR2 ANQGSEA. Written as DNA, the CDR3 is TGCAGCGTTGGGACCGAGGGACTAGCGGGAGTCCCAAGGGGGACCCAGTACTTC. This encodes CSVGTEGLAGVPRGTQYF.